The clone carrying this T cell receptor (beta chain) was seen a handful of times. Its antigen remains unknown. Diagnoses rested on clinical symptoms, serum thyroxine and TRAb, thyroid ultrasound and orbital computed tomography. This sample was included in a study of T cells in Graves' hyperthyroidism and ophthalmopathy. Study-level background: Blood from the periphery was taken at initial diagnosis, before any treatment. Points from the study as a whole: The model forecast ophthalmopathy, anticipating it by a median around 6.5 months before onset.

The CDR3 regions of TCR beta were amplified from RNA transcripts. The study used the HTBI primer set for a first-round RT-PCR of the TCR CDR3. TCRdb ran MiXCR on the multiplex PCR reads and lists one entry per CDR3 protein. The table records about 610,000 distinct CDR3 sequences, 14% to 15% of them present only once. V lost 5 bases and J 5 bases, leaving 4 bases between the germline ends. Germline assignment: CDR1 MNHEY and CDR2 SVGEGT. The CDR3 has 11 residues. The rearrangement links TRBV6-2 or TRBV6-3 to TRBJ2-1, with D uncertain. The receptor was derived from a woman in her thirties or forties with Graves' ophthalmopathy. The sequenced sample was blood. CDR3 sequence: CASSLNNEQFF. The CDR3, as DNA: TGTGCCAGCAGTCTGAACAATGAGCAGTTCTTC.